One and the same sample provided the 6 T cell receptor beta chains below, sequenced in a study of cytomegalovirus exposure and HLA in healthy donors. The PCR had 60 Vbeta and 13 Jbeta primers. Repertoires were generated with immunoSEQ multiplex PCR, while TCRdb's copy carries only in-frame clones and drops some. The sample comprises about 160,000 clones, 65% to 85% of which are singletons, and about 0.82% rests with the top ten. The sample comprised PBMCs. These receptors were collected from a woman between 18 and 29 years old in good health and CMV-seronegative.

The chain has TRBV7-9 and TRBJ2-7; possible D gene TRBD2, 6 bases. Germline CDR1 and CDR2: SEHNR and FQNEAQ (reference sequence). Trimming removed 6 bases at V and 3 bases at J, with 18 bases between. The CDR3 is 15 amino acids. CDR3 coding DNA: TGTGCCAGCAGTCCCCGACGGGAGAGAGACTACGAGCAGTACTTC. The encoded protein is CASSPRRERDYEQYF.

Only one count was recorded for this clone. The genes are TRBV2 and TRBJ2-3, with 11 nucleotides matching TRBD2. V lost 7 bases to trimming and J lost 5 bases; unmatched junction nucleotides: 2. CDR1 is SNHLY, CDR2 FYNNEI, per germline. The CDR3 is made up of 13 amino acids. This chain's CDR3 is CASKGLAVDTQYF. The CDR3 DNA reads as TGTGCCAGCAAGGGACTAGCGGTAGATACGCAGTATTTT.

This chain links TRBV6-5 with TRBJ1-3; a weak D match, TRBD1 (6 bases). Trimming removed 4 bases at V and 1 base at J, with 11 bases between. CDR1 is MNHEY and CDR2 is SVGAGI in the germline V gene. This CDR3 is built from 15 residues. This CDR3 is CASSSPGASGNTIYF. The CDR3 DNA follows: TGTGCCAGCAGTTCACCAGGGGCTTCTGGAAACACCATATATTTT.

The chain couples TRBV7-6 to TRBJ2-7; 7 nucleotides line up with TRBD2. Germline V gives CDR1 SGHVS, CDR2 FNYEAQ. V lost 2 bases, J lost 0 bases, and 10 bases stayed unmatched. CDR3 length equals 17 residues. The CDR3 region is CASSLIAGDYHSYEQYF. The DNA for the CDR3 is TGTGCCAGCAGCTTAATAGCGGGCGACTACCACTCCTACGAGCAGTACTTC.

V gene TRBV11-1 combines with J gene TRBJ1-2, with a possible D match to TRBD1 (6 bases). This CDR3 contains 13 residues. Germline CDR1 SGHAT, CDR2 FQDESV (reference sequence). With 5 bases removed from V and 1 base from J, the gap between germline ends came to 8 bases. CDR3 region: CASSEQGNYGYTF. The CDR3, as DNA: TGTGCCAGCAGCGAACAGGGTAACTATGGCTACACCTTC.

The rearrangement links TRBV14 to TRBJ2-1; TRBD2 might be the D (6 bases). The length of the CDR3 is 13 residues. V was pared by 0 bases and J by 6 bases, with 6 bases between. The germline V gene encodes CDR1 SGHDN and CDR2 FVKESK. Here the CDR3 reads CASSQELANEQFF. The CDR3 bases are TGTGCCAGCAGCCAAGAACTAGCCAATGAGCAGTTCTTC.